The 20 T cell receptor beta chains given below trace back to one sample, sequenced in a study of blood T cell repertoires in COVID-19. TCRdb keeps only in-frame clones here, not all; method: immunoSEQ multiplex PCR. The sample has over 150,000 clones; roughly 80% are singletons. The sequenced sample was peripheral blood. Receptors were obtained from a woman of 80 years or more with COVID-19, enrolled during active disease.

The J gene is TRBJ1-2, the V gene TRBV2; D is perhaps TRBD1 (6 bases). V dropped 3 bases and J dropped 4 bases, with 12 bases sitting between them. CDR1 SNHLY and CDR2 FYNNEI come from the germline V gene. This CDR3 region has 14 residues. This chain's CDR3 is CASSDGTTFYGYTF. CDR3 nucleotide sequence: TGTGCCAGCAGTGACGGGACAACCTTCTATGGCTACACCTTC.

This chain joins TRBV28 and TRBJ2-7, with D unclear. From germline, CDR1 is MDHEN and CDR2 SYDVKM. Deletions cut 2 bases from V and 3 bases from J, with 11 bases between. The CDR3 has 14 amino acids. The CDR3 DNA reads as TGTGCCAGCAGTTTAGTTGGCCCCAACTACGAGCAGTACTTC. The encoded protein is CASSLVGPNYEQYF.

The chain combines TRBV6-7 with TRBJ1-2; D is possibly TRBD1 (5 bases). TRBV6-7 is an open reading frame, and its role is uncertain. V was trimmed by 2 bases and J by 4 bases, leaving 26 bases between them. There are 19 residues in the CDR3. The CDR3 nucleotides are TGTGCCAGCAGTTACCCAAAGCCCCCTCGGACGGGGGACCGCTATGGCTACACCTTC. Residues: CASSYPKPPRTGDRYGYTF.

The CDR3 DNA reads as TGTGCCAGCAGCTTGGGGCCCAACTATGGCTACACCTTC. Translating it yields CASSLGPNYGYTF. This chain links TRBV7-9 with TRBJ1-2, with D possibly being TRBD1 (5 bases). Germline V gene lookup returns CDR1 SEHNR and CDR2 FQNEAQ (reference sequence). The V end lost 3 bases, the J end lost 2 bases, and 7 bases lay between the germline ends. The CDR3 totals 13 residues. The full variable domain, rest sourced from reference TRBV7-9 and TRBJ1-2, is DTGVSQNPRHKITKRGQNVTFRCDPISEHNRLYWYRQTLGQGPEFLTYFQNEAQLEKSRLLSDRFSAERPKGSFSTLEIQRTEQGDSAMYLCASSLGPNYGYTFGSGTRLTVV.

V is TRBV24-1 and J is TRBJ1-5; 7 bases are shared with TRBD1. Germline CDR1 reads KGHDR; CDR2 reads SFDVKD. Trimming at V came to 10 bases and at J to 0 bases, leaving 11 bases not matched to a gene. The CDR3 length is 16 residues. This CDR3 reads CATRQGIPTSNQPQHF. CDR3 DNA: TGTGCCACAAGACAGGGAATTCCCACTAGCAATCAGCCCCAGCATTTT.

The V call is TRBV9, the J call TRBJ2-7; no clear D. From germline, CDR1 is SGDLS and CDR2 YYNGEE. The length of the CDR3 is 12 residues. The germline V and J ends were trimmed by 0 bases and 5 bases, with 6 bases remaining between them. CDR3 sequence: CASSVEENEQYF. Here the CDR3 DNA reads TGTGCCAGCAGCGTAGAAGAGAACGAGCAGTACTTC.

This clone has a handful of counts. Other DNA sequences from this sample encode an identical CDR3 as well. V and J are TRBV5-6 and TRBJ1-2, with D maybe TRBD1 (5 bases). Looked up from germline, CDR1 is SGHDT and CDR2 is YYEEEE. The CDR3 has 14 residues. Deletions cut 0 bases from V and 0 bases from J, with 6 bases between. This CDR3 reads CASSLGGTNYGYTF. The CDR3 DNA is TGTGCCAGCAGCTTGGGGGGCACTAACTATGGCTACACCTTC.

This rearrangement joins TRBV7-9 to TRBJ1-2, with TRBD1 as a possible D gene (5 bases). This CDR3 contains 16 residues. V lost 5 bases and J 3 bases, leaving 19 bases between the germline ends. Germline assignment: CDR1 SEHNR and CDR2 FQNEAQ (reference sequence). CDR3 coding DNA: TGTGCCAGCAGCCGAATTCTAGGGGTGTTAGACTATGGCTACACCTTC. It encodes CASSRILGVLDYGYTF.

The chain recombines TRBV30 with TRBJ2-1, with 10 positions matching TRBD2. Germline V lookup: CDR1 GTSNPN, CDR2 SVGIG (reference sequence). This CDR3 spans 16 amino acids. V shed 0 bases and J 2 bases; nucleotides not matched to a gene: 4. The CDR3 here is CAWSVRSGGAYNEQFF. CDR3 DNA sequence: TGTGCCTGGAGTGTACGGAGCGGGGGGGCCTACAATGAGCAGTTCTTC. Filled out from reference TRBV30 and TRBJ2-1, the complete variable domain reads SQTIHQWPATLVQPVGSPLSLECTVEGTSNPNLYWYRQAAGRGLQLLFYSVGIGQISSEVPQNLSASRPQDRQFILSSKKLLLSDSGFYLCAWSVRSGGAYNEQFFGPGTRLTVL.

The chain is built from TRBV5-1 and TRBJ2-5, with 10 bases aligning to TRBD2. Per the germline V gene, CDR1 is SGHRS and CDR2 is YFSETQ. The CDR3 runs to 18 residues. V lost 0 bases, J lost 4 bases, and 12 bases stayed unmatched. The CDR3 here is CASSLDSASGGLLETQYF. In DNA form, the CDR3 reads TGCGCCAGCAGCTTGGATTCGGCTAGCGGGGGCTTATTAGAGACCCAGTACTTC. The entire variable domain, with the rest obtained from reference TRBV5-1 and TRBJ2-5, is as follows: KAGVTQTPRYLIKTRGQQVTLSCSPISGHRSVSWYQQTPGQGLQFLFEYFSETQRNKGNFPGRFSGRQFSNSRSEMNVSTLELGDSALYLCASSLDSASGGLLETQYFGPGTRLLVL.

The chain recombines TRBV10-3 with TRBJ2-1, with D tentatively TRBD1 (6 bases). CDR1 is ENHRY and CDR2 is SYGVKD in the germline V gene. Trimming took 6 bases from V and 2 from J, leaving 17 bases between them. CDR3 length: 16 residues. The CDR3 reads CAISLRQVLPYNEQFF. CDR3 nucleotides: TGTGCCATCAGCTTACGACAGGTACTACCCTACAATGAGCAGTTCTTC.

This clone has more than one count but fewer than ten. This sample includes further DNA sequences coding for the same CDR3. The chain couples TRBV7-6 to TRBJ1-1; tentatively, D is TRBD1 (6 bases). Germline V gives CDR1 SGHVS, CDR2 FNYEAQ. CDR3 length: 14 amino acids. Trimming cost V 5 bases and J 0 bases, with 10 bases left between them. CDR3 sequence (DNA): TGTGCCAGCAGCCCTACAGGGTTGAACACTGAAGCTTTCTTT. Encoded protein: CASSPTGLNTEAFF. The whole variable domain, filled in from reference TRBV7-6 and TRBJ1-1, reads GAGVSQSPRYKVTKRGQDVALRCDPISGHVSLYWYRQALGQGPEFLTYFNYEAQQDKSGLPNDRFSAERPEGSISTLTIQRTEQRDSAMYRCASSPTGLNTEAFFGQGTRLTVV.

The CDR3 protein is CASSSGQGAANEQFF. CDR3 nucleotides: TGTGCCAGCAGTTCGGGACAGGGGGCTGCCAATGAGCAGTTCTTC. The chain combines TRBV28 with TRBJ2-1; 12 nucleotides align to TRBD1. The CDR3 contains 15 residues. The J segment lost 6 bases and the V segment lost 4 bases, leaving 4 bases of the junction unmatched. Germline CDR1 and CDR2: MDHEN and SYDVKM.

This chain's CDR3 is CASSSSGSQETQYF. Here the CDR3 DNA reads TGCGCCAGCAGTTCAAGCGGGAGCCAAGAGACCCAGTACTTC. This chain connects TRBV5-1 to TRBJ2-5; 8 bases are shared with TRBD2. V lost 5 bases, J lost 1 base, and 4 bases stayed unmatched. From germline, CDR1 is SGHRS and CDR2 YFSETQ. This CDR3 has 14 residues.

The rearrangement joins TRBV5-4 to TRBJ1-3, with 7 bases identical to TRBD1. V gave up 4 bases and J gave up 6 bases; unmatched junction bases: 7. This CDR3 is 14 amino acids long. Per germline, CDR1 SGHNT and CDR2 YYREEE (reference sequence). The CDR3 here is CASSRGGAENTIYF. As DNA, the CDR3 is TGTGCCAGCAGCCGAGGGGGCGCAGAAAACACCATATATTTT.

The chain joins TRBV7-2 to TRBJ1-2, with D maybe TRBD1 (5 bases). The V gene lost 5 bases and the J gene lost 0 bases, with 16 bases spanning the gap. This CDR3 spans 16 amino acids. CDR1 and CDR2 from the germline V gene are SGHTA and FQGNSA. CDR3 loop: CASSPQDRSSNYGYTF. As DNA, the CDR3 is TGTGCCAGCAGCCCTCAAGACAGATCCTCTAACTATGGCTACACCTTC.

The gene calls are TRBV11-3 and TRBJ2-7; tentatively, D is TRBD2 (5 bases). Germline-derived CDR1 and CDR2 are SGHNT and YENEEA. V was cut by 0 bases and J by 5 bases, with 17 bases left in between. The CDR3 loop spans 16 amino acids. CDR3 sequence reads: CASSLDSPQGGHEQYF. CDR3 nucleotide sequence: TGTGCCAGCAGCTTAGATAGCCCCCAAGGAGGCCACGAGCAGTACTTC.

The chain has TRBV11-2 and TRBJ2-5; 7 nucleotides match TRBD2. V shed 1 base, J shed 5 bases, and the junction held 10 bases outside the gene matches. Looked up from germline, CDR1 is SGHAT and CDR2 is FQNNGV. This CDR3 is built from 16 residues. The CDR3 spells CASSLAGGWVGETQYF. CDR3 nucleotide sequence: TGTGCCAGCAGCTTAGCGGGGGGTTGGGTTGGGGAGACCCAGTACTTC.

The V call is TRBV7-9, the J call TRBJ2-3; D perhaps matches TRBD1 (6 bases). The CDR3 is made up of 15 amino acids. Germline V lookup: CDR1 SEHNR, CDR2 FQNEAQ (reference sequence). V was shortened by 3 bases and J by 0 bases, with 10 bases between the two germline ends. The chain's CDR3 is CASSLTGSSTDTQYF. The CDR3 bases are TGTGCCAGCAGCTTGACAGGTTCTAGCACAGATACGCAGTATTTT.

The CDR3 loop reads CASSLWGTGKEPQHF. The CDR3 DNA reads TGTGCCAGCAGCTTATGGGGGACAGGGAAGGAGCCCCAGCATTTT. The chain links TRBV7-9 to TRBJ1-5, with 9 bases matching TRBD1. J was trimmed by 8 bases and V by 2 bases; bases with no gene match: 7. Per the germline V gene, CDR1 is SEHNR and CDR2 is FQNEAQ (reference sequence). The CDR3 extends over 15 amino acids.